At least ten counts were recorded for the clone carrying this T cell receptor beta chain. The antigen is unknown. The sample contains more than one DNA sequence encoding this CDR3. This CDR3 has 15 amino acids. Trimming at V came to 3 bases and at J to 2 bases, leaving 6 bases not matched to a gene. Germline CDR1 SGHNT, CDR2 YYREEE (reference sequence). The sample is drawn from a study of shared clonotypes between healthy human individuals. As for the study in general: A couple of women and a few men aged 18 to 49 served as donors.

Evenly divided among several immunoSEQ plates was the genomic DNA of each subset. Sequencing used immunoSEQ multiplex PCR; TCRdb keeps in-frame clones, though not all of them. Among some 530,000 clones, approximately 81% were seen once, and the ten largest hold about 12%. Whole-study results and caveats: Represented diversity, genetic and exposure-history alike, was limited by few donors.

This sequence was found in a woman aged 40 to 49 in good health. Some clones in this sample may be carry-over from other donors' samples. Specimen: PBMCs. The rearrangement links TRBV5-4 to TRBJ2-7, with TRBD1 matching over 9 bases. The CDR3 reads CASSSRTGETYEQYF. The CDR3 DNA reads TGTGCCAGCAGCTCGAGGACAGGGGAGACCTACGAGCAGTACTTC.